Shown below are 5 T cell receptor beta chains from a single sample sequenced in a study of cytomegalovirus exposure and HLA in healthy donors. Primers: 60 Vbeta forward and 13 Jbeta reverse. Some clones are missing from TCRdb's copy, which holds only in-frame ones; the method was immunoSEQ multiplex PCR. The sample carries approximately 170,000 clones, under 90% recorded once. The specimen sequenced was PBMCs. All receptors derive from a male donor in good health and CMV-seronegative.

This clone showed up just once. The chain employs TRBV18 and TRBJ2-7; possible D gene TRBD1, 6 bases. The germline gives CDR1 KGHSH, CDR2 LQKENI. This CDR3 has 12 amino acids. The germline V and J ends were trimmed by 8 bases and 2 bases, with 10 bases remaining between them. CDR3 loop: CASTQGTYEQYF. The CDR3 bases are TGTGCCAGCACGCAGGGGACCTACGAGCAGTACTTC.

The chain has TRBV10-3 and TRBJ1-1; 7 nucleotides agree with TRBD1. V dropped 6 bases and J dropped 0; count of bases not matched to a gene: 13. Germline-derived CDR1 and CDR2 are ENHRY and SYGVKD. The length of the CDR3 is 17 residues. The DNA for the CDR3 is TGTGCCATCAGCAAGGAGGGGCAGGGGGTGGTGAACACTGAAGCTTTCTTT. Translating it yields CAISKEGQGVVNTEAFF.

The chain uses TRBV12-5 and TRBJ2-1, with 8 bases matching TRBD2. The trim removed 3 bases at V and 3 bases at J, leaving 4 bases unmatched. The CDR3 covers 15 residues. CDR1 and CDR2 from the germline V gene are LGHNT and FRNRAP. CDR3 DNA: TGTGCTAGTGGTTTAATGGGACTAGGCTACAATGAGCAGTTCTTC. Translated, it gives CASGLMGLGYNEQFF.

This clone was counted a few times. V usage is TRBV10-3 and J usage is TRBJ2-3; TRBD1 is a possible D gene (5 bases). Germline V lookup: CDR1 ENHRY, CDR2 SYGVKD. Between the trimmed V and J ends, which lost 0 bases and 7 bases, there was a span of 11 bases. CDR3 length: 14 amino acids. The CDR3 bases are TGTGCCATCAGTGAGTCAGGGGCCCAGAATACGCAGTATTTT. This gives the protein CAISESGAQNTQYF.

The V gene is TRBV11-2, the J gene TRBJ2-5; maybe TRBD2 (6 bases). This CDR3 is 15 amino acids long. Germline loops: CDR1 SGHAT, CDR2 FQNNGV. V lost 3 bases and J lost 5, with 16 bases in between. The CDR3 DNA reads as TGTGCCAGCAGCTTCTTGGGGCGGGGTTACGAGACCCAGTACTTC. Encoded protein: CASSFLGRGYETQYF. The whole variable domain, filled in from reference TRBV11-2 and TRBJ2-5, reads EAGVAQSPRYKIIEKRQSVAFWCNPISGHATLYWYQQILGQGPKLLIQFQNNGVVDDSQLPKDRFSAERLKGVDSTLKIQPAKLEDSAVYLCASSFLGRGYETQYFGPGTRLLVL.